A single sample gave rise to the 32 T cell receptor beta chains below, sequenced in a study of OX40 agonist ivuxolimab in advanced cancers. Using immunoSEQ multiplex PCR, the repertoire was profiled, and TCRdb retains in-frame clones only, with some absent. The sample gives tens of thousands of clones, approximately 86% of which show up once; 3.5% to 4.5% is in the top ten. The source material was CD4+ or CD8+ T cells sorted from blood, sampled in a trial of the OX40 agonist ivuxolimab. These receptors were taken from an adult with an advanced solid tumor such as melanoma, head and neck, liver or kidney cancer.

The chain joins TRBV9 to TRBJ2-6; no reliable D call. The germline V and J ends were trimmed by 4 bases and 0 bases, with 8 bases remaining between them. This CDR3 has 15 residues. The germline gives CDR1 SGDLS, CDR2 YYNGEE. The CDR3 protein is CASSIQHSGANVLTF. As DNA, the CDR3 is TGTGCCAGCAGCATACAGCACTCTGGGGCCAACGTCCTGACTTTC.

This chain uses TRBV6-6 with TRBJ1-6; D may be TRBD1 (6 bases). Deletions cut 11 bases from V and 5 bases from J, with 13 bases between. Germline V lookup: CDR1 MNHNY, CDR2 SVGAGI (reference sequence). The CDR3 covers 13 residues. The CDR3 reads CAAGQRNNSPLHF. The CDR3 DNA follows: TGTGCCGCCGGACAGCGAAATAATTCACCCCTCCACTTT.

The chain links TRBV21-1 to TRBJ2-3; TRBD1, as called in the table, went unchecked against the DNA. TRBV21-1 is flagged as a pseudogene. The CDR3 is made up of 10 amino acids. CDR3 nucleotide sequence: TGTGCCAGCAGCCCGCACAGGGGGTATTTT. It yields the protein CASSPHRGYF.

The chain couples TRBV27 to TRBJ2-7; perhaps TRBD2 as D (6 bases). This CDR3 comprises 14 residues. Germline CDR1 is MNHEY and CDR2 is SMNVEV (reference sequence). Trimming took 6 bases from V and 2 from J, leaving 14 bases between them. In DNA form, the CDR3 reads TGTGCCAGCAGCCCAGATCCGGGAGCCTACGAGCAGTACTTC. The encoded protein is CASSPDPGAYEQYF.

The genes are TRBV2 and TRBJ1-5, with D possibly matching TRBD1 (6 bases). The CDR3 sequence is 15 residues long. Germline CDR1 is SNHLY and CDR2 is FYNNEI. V was clipped by 2 bases and J by 1 base, with 9 bases between them. The CDR3 region has the DNA TGTGCCAGCAGTGAATTCGGGGGCAGCAATCAGCCCCAGCATTTT. Translated: CASSEFGGSNQPQHF.

This clone appeared a single time. The V call is TRBV5-1, the J call TRBJ2-1, with 8 positions matching TRBD1. With V trimmed by 0 bases and J by 5 bases, 16 bases remained unmatched. The CDR3 extends over 19 amino acids. Looked up from germline, CDR1 is SGHRS and CDR2 is YFSETQ. The CDR3 DNA reads TGCGCCAGCAGCTTGGAAGGGACAGGAAGGTTTGTAGTGGACAATGAGCAGTTCTTC. As protein: CASSLEGTGRFVVDNEQFF.

The CDR3 DNA is TGTGCCAGCAGTGTGGGACTACACTACGAGCAGTACTTC. Its protein product is CASSVGLHYEQYF. The V and J genes are TRBV6-6 and TRBJ2-5; 7 bases fit TRBD2. The closer fit of TRBJ2-7 to the DNA end suggests the J call may be wrong. Germline CDR1 MNHNY, CDR2 SVGAGI (reference sequence). This CDR3 spans 13 amino acids.

The genes are TRBV7-6 and TRBJ1-3; no clear D. Trimming removed 7 bases at V and 1 base at J, with 17 bases between. Germline V gene data show CDR1 as SGHVS and CDR2 as FNYEAQ. The CDR3 sequence is 16 residues long. The CDR3 nucleotides are TGTGCCAGCACCCCCCTACTCGACTCGTCTGGAAACACCATATATTTT. Its protein product is CASTPLLDSSGNTIYF.

The chain uses TRBV18 and TRBJ2-2; a weak D match, TRBD1 (6 bases). The CDR3 has 15 amino acids. Trimming cost V 6 bases and J 0 bases, with 11 bases left between them. Germline-derived CDR1 and CDR2 are KGHSH and LQKENI. The CDR3 region is CASSPGTPNTGELFF. The CDR3, as DNA: TGTGCCAGCTCCCCCGGGACACCGAACACCGGGGAGCTGTTTTTT.

This chain links TRBV28 with TRBJ2-7; 7 positions agree with TRBD1. Germline V CDR1 and CDR2: MDHEN, SYDVKM. V gave up 1 base and J gave up 4 bases; unmatched junction bases: 4. The CDR3 sequence is 14 residues long. CDR3 region: CASSLSDRAYEQYF. In nucleotides, the CDR3 is TGTGCCAGCAGTTTATCCGACAGGGCATACGAGCAGTACTTC. The variable domain in full, completed from reference TRBV28 and TRBJ2-7, reads DVKVTQSSRYLVKRTGEKVFLECVQDMDHENMFWYRQDPGLGLRLIYFSYDVKMKEKGDIPEGYSVSREKKERFSLILESASTNQTSMYLCASSLSDRAYEQYFGPGTRLTVT.

This clone was counted a single time. The J gene is TRBJ2-3, the V gene TRBV9; tentatively, D is TRBD1 (6 bases). Germline CDR1 and CDR2: SGDLS and YYNGEE. CDR3 length: 14 residues. Trimming left V 0 bases short and J 5 bases short, with 10 bases between. The CDR3 DNA reads TGTGCCAGCAGCGTAGGAGGGGGTGGAGATACGCAGTATTTT. Protein: CASSVGGGGDTQYF.

The chain is built from TRBV19 and TRBJ2-1; D perhaps matches TRBD2 (5 bases). Per germline, CDR1 LNHDA and CDR2 SQIVND (reference sequence). Between the trimmed V and J ends, which lost 5 bases and 0 bases, there was a span of 17 bases. This CDR3 contains 17 residues. CDR3 amino acids: CASSFGLLGSSYNEQFF. The CDR3 coding sequence is TGTGCCAGTAGTTTCGGACTGTTGGGGAGCTCCTACAATGAGCAGTTCTTC.

The V gene is TRBV2, the J gene TRBJ2-5, with a weak D call TRBD2 (5 bases). The DNA matches TRBJ2-7 better at its end, which makes the J call doubtful. The germline V gene has CDR1 SNHLY and CDR2 FYNNEI. The length of the CDR3 is 12 residues. CDR3 sequence (DNA): TGTGCCAGCAGTCCGAAAGCGGACGAGCAGTACTTC. Protein sequence: CASSPKADEQYF.

This chain uses TRBV11-3 with TRBJ2-3; 8 bases fit TRBD2. This CDR3 is built from 14 residues. Unmatched junction bases numbered 2, after V lost 5 bases and J lost 1 base. The germline V gene has CDR1 SGHNT and CDR2 YENEEA. The CDR3: CASSTGLGTDTQYF. The CDR3 region has the DNA TGTGCCAGCAGCACGGGACTAGGCACAGATACGCAGTATTTT.

The V gene is TRBV11-2, the J gene TRBJ2-7; 11 bases match TRBD2. Germline V gives CDR1 SGHAT, CDR2 FQNNGV. The junction had 7 bases not matched to a gene; V was cut back by 5 bases and J by 4 bases. The CDR3 spans 15 residues. Written as DNA, the CDR3 is TGTGCCAGCAGCCACGTGGGACTAGCGGATTACGAGCAGTACTTC. This translates into CASSHVGLADYEQYF. Looking up the rest from reference TRBV11-2 and TRBJ2-7 gives the full variable domain: EAGVAQSPRYKIIEKRQSVAFWCNPISGHATLYWYQQILGQGPKLLIQFQNNGVVDDSQLPKDRFSAERLKGVDSTLKIQPAKLEDSAVYLCASSHVGLADYEQYFGPGTRLTVT.

The chain links TRBV7-9 to TRBJ1-1; D is perhaps TRBD1 (5 bases). CDR1 and CDR2 (germline): SEHNR, FQNEAQ (reference sequence). This CDR3 is 12 amino acids long. V dropped 11 bases and J dropped 5 bases, with 15 bases sitting between them. CDR3 loop: CAGSPGNTEAFF. The CDR3 DNA sequence: TGTGCCGGGTCGCCAGGGAATACTGAAGCTTTCTTT.

This clone was seen more than once but under ten times. V and J are TRBV10-3 and TRBJ2-7; D is unresolved. This CDR3 has 14 amino acids. Germline V gene data show CDR1 as ENHRY and CDR2 as SYGVKD. Trimming shortened V by 0 bases and J by 4 bases, and 10 bases separated the two germline ends. The DNA of the CDR3 is TGTGCCATCAGTGAGTCCCTGGCAGTTTACGAGCAGTACTTC. Encoded protein: CAISESLAVYEQYF.

The CDR3 region is CASSQETGFAEQFF. The CDR3 nucleotides are TGCGCCAGCAGCCAAGAGACGGGATTCGCTGAGCAGTTCTTC. The chain is built from TRBV4-1 and TRBJ2-1, with a weak D call TRBD2 (5 bases). Trimming left V 0 bases short and J 9 bases short, with 12 bases between. Germline V gene data show CDR1 as MGHRA and CDR2 as YSYEKL. The CDR3 is 14 residues long.

This clone was observed a handful of times. The V and J genes are TRBV28 and TRBJ2-7; D gene ambiguous. Germline CDR1 is MDHEN and CDR2 is SYDVKM. The ends were cut back, 5 bases at V and 7 bases at J, with 21 bases in the middle. The CDR3 sequence is 15 residues long. CDR3 coding DNA: TGTGCCAGCAGTACAATCCGGGTCGCCTTGCGGGAGCAGTACTTC. The encoded protein is CASSTIRVALREQYF.

The chain uses TRBV15 and TRBJ2-3; D is undetermined. The germline V gene encodes CDR1 LNHNV and CDR2 YYDKDF (reference sequence). The CDR3 extends over 13 amino acids. V lost 0 bases and J lost 4, with 5 bases in between. CDR3 sequence (DNA): TGTGCCACCAGCAGAGATTTACCAGATACGCAGTATTTT. Protein product: CATSRDLPDTQYF.

The chain combines TRBV5-1 with TRBJ2-3; D unclear. In germline, CDR1 is SGHRS, CDR2 YFSETQ. The V and J ends lost 5 bases and 3 bases respectively, with 13 bases between them. The CDR3 is 14 residues long. The CDR3 DNA reads as TGCGCCAGCAGTCCGGACCTTTTGACAGATACGCAGTATTTT. Its translation is CASSPDLLTDTQYF.

The CDR3: CASTQRGGTNYGYTF. Here the CDR3 DNA reads TGTGCCAGCACCCAAAGAGGGGGCACTAACTATGGCTACACCTTC. The chain is built from TRBV28 and TRBJ1-2; 7 bases are shared with TRBD1. This CDR3 contains 15 residues. V was clipped by 7 bases and J by 0 bases; unmatched bases: 8. Germline assignment: CDR1 MDHEN and CDR2 SYDVKM.

The chain combines TRBV9 with TRBJ2-5; TRBD2 matches 10 bases. The J call may be faulty, since TRBJ2-7 better matches the DNA end. Germline-derived CDR1 and CDR2 are SGDLS and YYNGEE. This CDR3 is built from 15 residues. The CDR3 DNA follows: TGTGCCAGCAGCGTACTAGCGGGAGTTGGTTCCGAGCAGTACTTC. Translation gives CASSVLAGVGSEQYF.

J is TRBJ2-1 and V is TRBV7-9, with D maybe TRBD2 (7 bases). CDR1 and CDR2 from the germline V gene are SEHNR and FQNEAQ (reference sequence). The CDR3 totals 17 residues. Trimming took off 4 bases at V and 5 bases at J, with 21 bases between the two ends. Written as DNA, the CDR3 is TGTGCCAGCAGCTCTCGGGGGCGGGCTAGCGGTAACAATGAGCAGTTCTTC. This codes for CASSSRGRASGNNEQFF.

V gene TRBV28 combines with J gene TRBJ2-7; 9 bases line up with TRBD1. Germline loops: CDR1 MDHEN, CDR2 SYDVKM. The CDR3 extends over 15 amino acids. The trim removed 7 bases at V and 1 base at J, leaving 8 bases unmatched. The CDR3 nucleotides are TGTGCCAGCAAAATCCCGGGACAGGGTTCCTACGAGCAGTACTTC. Protein product: CASKIPGQGSYEQYF. The full variable domain, in which reference TRBV28 and TRBJ2-7 provide the parts outside the CDR3, is DVKVTQSSRYLVKRTGEKVFLECVQDMDHENMFWYRQDPGLGLRLIYFSYDVKMKEKGDIPEGYSVSREKKERFSLILESASTNQTSMYLCASKIPGQGSYEQYFGPGTRLTVT.

The rearrangement joins TRBV9 to TRBJ2-3; 12 bases are a match to TRBD2. This CDR3 spans 17 amino acids. After removal of 0 bases from V and 4 bases from J, the junction contained 6 bases not matched to a gene. The germline V gene encodes CDR1 SGDLS and CDR2 YYNGEE. The CDR3 loop is CASSVAPSGRVADTQYF. The CDR3 nucleotides are TGTGCCAGCAGCGTAGCTCCTAGCGGGAGGGTGGCAGATACGCAGTATTTT.

The chain uses TRBV11-2 and TRBJ2-7; TRBD2 is a possible D gene (6 bases). Trimming left V 2 bases short and J 5 bases short, with 13 bases between. CDR3 length equals 14 residues. Germline-derived CDR1 and CDR2 are SGHAT and FQNNGV. The CDR3 loop reads CASSLIKGGNEQYF. CDR3 nucleotide sequence: TGTGCCAGCAGCTTAATAAAGGGCGGGAACGAGCAGTACTTC.

The chain couples TRBV4-3 to TRBJ2-7, with 10 positions matching TRBD2. The J segment lost 5 bases and the V segment lost 0 bases, leaving 13 bases of the junction unmatched. CDR3 length: 18 amino acids. The germline CDR1 and CDR2 sequences are LGHNA and YSLEER. The CDR3 DNA sequence: TGCGCCAGCAGCCAAGATTTAGTGGCGGCTAGCGGGAGTGACGAGCAGTACTTC. This translates into CASSQDLVAASGSDEQYF.

This rearrangement joins TRBV18 to TRBJ2-7; D might be TRBD1 (5 bases). CDR3 size: 15 residues. CDR1 KGHSH and CDR2 LQKENI come from the germline V gene. V was pared by 3 bases and J by 0 bases, with 12 bases between. The CDR3 spells CASSPEGASSYEQYF. CDR3 in DNA: TGTGCCAGCTCACCGGAAGGGGCGAGCTCCTACGAGCAGTACTTC.

This chain uses TRBV27 with TRBJ2-1; D is ambiguous. The V gene lost 5 bases and the J gene lost 4 bases, with 3 bases spanning the gap. Per germline, CDR1 MNHEY and CDR2 SMNVEV (reference sequence). The CDR3 is 11 residues long. CDR3 in DNA: TGTGCCAGCAGTCAATACAATGAGCAGTTCTTC. Its translation is CASSQYNEQFF.

The J gene is TRBJ2-7, the V gene TRBV5-6; 8 nucleotides agree with TRBD1. The CDR3 totals 15 residues. V was pared by 2 bases and J by 6 bases, with 10 bases of the junction left unmatched. Germline assignment: CDR1 SGHDT and CDR2 YYEEEE. The CDR3 sequence is CASSFPGQGETEQYF. DNA for the CDR3: TGTGCCAGCAGCTTCCCCGGACAGGGAGAGACCGAGCAGTACTTC.

This CDR3 is CASGRETQYF. The CDR3 nucleotides are TGTGCCAGCGGGCGAGAGACCCAGTACTTC. The rearrangement links TRBV2 to TRBJ2-5; D not certain. V was clipped by 8 bases and J by 4 bases, with 5 bases between them. The CDR3 totals 10 residues. Germline V gives CDR1 SNHLY, CDR2 FYNNEI.